This TCR beta chain was recovered during a study of blood T cell repertoires in COVID-19. Study overall: Spain, Italy and the United States supplied samples that represented acute and convalescent COVID-19.

Method: immunoSEQ multiplex PCR; TCRdb's copy keeps in-frame clones and lacks some. The sample has over 110,000 clones; around 88% are singletons. The CDR3 has 17 amino acids. Germline CDR1 SGDLS, CDR2 YYNGEE. The junction had 8 bases not matched to a gene; V was cut back by 0 bases and J by 1 base. Material: peripheral blood. The chain has TRBV9 and TRBJ2-7, with 9 bases fitting TRBD1. The sequence was collected from a human donor in a cohort sampled during active COVID-19. CDR3 DNA sequence: TGTGCCAGCAGCGTAGCATGGTCGGACAGGGGATCCTACGAGCAGTACTTC. Translated: CASSVAWSDRGSYEQYF. Full variable domain (outside the CDR3, taken from reference TRBV9 and TRBJ2-7): DSGVTQTPKHLITATGQRVTLRCSPRSGDLSVYWYQQSLDQGLQFLIQYYNGEERAKGNILERFSAQQFPDLHSELNLSSLELGDSALYFCASSVAWSDRGSYEQYFGPGTRLTVT.